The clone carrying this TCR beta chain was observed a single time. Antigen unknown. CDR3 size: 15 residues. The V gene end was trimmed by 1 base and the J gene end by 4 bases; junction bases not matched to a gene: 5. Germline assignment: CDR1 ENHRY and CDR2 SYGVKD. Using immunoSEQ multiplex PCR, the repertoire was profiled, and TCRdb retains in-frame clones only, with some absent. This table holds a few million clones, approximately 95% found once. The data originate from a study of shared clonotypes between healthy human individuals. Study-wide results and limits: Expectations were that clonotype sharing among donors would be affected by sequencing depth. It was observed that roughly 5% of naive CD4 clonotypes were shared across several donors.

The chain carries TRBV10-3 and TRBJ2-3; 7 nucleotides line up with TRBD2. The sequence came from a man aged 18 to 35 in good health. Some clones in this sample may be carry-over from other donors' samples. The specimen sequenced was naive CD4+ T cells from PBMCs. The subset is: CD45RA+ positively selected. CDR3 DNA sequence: TGTGCCATCAGTGAGTTTGGCGGGAGCCCAGATACGCAGTATTTT. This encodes CAISEFGGSPDTQYF.